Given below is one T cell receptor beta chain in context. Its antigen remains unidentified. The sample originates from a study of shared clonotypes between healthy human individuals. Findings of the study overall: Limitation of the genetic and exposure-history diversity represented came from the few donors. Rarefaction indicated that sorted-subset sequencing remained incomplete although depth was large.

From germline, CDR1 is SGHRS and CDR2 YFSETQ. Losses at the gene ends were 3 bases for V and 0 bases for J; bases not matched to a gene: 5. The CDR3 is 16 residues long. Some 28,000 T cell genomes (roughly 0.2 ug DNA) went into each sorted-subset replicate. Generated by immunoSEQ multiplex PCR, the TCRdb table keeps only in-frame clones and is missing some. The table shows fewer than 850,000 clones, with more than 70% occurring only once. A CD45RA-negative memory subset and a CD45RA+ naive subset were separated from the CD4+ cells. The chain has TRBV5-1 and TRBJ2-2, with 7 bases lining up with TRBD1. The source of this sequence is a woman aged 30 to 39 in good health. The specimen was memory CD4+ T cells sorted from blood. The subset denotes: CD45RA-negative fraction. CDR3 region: CASSSTGETNTGELFF. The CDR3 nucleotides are TGCGCCAGCAGCTCCACAGGGGAAACGAACACCGGGGAGCTGTTTTTT.